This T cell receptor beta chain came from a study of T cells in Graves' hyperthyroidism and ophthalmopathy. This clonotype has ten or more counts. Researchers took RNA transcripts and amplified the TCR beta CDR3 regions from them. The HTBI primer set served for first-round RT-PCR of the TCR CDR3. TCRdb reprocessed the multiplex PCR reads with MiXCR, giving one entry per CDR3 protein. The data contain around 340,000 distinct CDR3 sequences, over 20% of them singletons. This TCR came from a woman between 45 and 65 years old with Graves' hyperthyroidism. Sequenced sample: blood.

DNA of the CDR3: TGTGCCAGCAGCCGTAGGCTAGCGGGGGGGTCCAACAATGAGCAGTTCTTC. This codes for CASSRRLAGGSNNEQFF. The rearrangement uses TRBV27 and TRBJ2-1; 12 nucleotides align to TRBD2. V shed 6 bases, J shed 5 bases, and the junction held 11 bases outside the gene matches. This CDR3 region has 17 residues. The V gene's germline CDR1 is MNHEY and CDR2 SMNVEV (reference sequence).